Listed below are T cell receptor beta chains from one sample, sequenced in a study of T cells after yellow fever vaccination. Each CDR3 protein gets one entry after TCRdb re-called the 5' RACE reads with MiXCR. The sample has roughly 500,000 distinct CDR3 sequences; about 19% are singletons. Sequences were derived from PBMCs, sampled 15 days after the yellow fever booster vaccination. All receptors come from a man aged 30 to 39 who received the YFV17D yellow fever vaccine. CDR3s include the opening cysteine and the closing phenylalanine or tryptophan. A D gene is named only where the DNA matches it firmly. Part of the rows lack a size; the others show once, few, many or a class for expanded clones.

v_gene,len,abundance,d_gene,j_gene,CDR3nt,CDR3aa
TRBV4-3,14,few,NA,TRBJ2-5,TGCGCCAGCAGCCTCACCCTTCAGGGGGAGACCCAGTACTTC,CASSLTLQGETQYF
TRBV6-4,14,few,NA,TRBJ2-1,TGTGCCAGCAGTGCAGGGGGGAACTACAATGAGCAGTTCTTC,CASSAGGNYNEQFF
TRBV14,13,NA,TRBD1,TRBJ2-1,TGTGCCAGCAGCAGACAGGGGGTACCCTTAGGATTCTTC,CASSRQGVPLGFF
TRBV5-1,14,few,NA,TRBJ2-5,TGCGCCAGCAGCTTAGGAGGAATCCAAGAGACCCAGTACTTC,CASSLGGIQETQYF
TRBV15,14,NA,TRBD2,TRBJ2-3,TGTGCCACCAGCGAGAGCGGGAGGACTGATACGCAGTATTTT,CATSESGRTDTQYF
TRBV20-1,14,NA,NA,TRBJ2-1,TGCAGTGCTAGAGGCCTCTCCTCCTACAATGAGCAGTTCTTC,CSARGLSSYNEQFF
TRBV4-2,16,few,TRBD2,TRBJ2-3,TGTGCCAGCAGCCAAGCGACTAGCGGGCTGGTGAATACGCAGTATTTT,CASSQATSGLVNTQYF
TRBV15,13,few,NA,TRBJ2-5,TGTGCCACCGCGGCCACACCGGTGGAGACCCAGTACTTC,CATAATPVETQYF
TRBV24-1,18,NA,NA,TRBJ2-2,TGTGCCACCAGTGATGCAGGGGGTGGGAGGTTGAACACCGGGGAGCTGTTTTTT,CATSDAGGGRLNTGELFF
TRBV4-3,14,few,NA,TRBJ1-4,TGCGCCAGCAGCCAAGTATCGACAAATGAAAAACTGTTTTTT,CASSQVSTNEKLFF
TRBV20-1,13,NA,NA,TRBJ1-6,TGCAGTGCTAGATGGGAGATGGGATCACCCCTCCACTTT,CSARWEMGSPLHF
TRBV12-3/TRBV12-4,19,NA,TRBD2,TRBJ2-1,TGTGCCAGCAGCTCCATCAGCGGGAGGGCCCCGGGTTCCTACAATGAGCAGTTCTTC,CASSSISGRAPGSYNEQFF
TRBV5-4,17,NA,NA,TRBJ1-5,TGTGCCAGCAGCTTCTCCGGGGGTTCGAAAAGCAATCAGCCCCAGCATTTT,CASSFSGGSKSNQPQHF
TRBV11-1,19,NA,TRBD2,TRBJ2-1,TGTGCCAGCAGCTTATTGGGACACGTGCGCAAGCGGGAGACCCATGAGCAGTTCTTC,CASSLLGHVRKRETHEQFF
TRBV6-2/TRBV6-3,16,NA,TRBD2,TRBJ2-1,TGTGCCACCGGACTTATAGCGGGAGGGCTTAAGAATGAGCAGTTCTTC,CATGLIAGGLKNEQFF
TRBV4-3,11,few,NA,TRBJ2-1,TGCGCCAGCAGCCGCCATAATGAGCAGTTCTTC,CASSRHNEQFF
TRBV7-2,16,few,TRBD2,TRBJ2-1,TGTGCCAGCAGCTTAGGGACTAGCCCTCGGCGGTATGAGCAGTTCTTC,CASSLGTSPRRYEQFF